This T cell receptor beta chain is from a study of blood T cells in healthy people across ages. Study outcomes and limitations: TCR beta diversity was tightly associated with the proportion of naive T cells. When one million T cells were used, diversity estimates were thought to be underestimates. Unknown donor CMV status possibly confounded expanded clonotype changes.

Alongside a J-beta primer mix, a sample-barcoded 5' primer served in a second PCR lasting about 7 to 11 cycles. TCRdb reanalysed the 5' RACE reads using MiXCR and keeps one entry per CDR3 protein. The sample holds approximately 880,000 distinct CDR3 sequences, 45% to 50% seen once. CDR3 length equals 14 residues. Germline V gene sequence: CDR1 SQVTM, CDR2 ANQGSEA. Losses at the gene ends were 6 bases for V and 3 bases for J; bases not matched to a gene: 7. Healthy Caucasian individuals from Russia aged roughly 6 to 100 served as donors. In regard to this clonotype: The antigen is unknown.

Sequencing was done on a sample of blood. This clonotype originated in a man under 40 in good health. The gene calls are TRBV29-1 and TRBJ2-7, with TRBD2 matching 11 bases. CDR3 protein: CSVAGTSGHYEQYF. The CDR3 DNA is TGCAGCGTGGCAGGGACTAGCGGACACTACGAGCAGTACTTC.